This is a list of T cell receptor beta chains from one sample in a study of blood T cells in healthy people across ages. From the 5' RACE reads, TCRdb called clonotypes with MiXCR, one entry per CDR3 protein. This sample yields approximately 730,000 distinct CDR3 sequences, of which roughly 50% are seen a single time; about 42% belongs to the top ten. The sample taken for sequencing was blood. These receptors came from a man older than 75 in good health. The CDR3 runs from the conserved cysteine through the conserved F or W. The D gene is left open where the match is weak. The size entry is marked missing in some rows and otherwise reads once, few, many or a size class.

D gene	clone size	J gene	V gene	CDR3 protein	CDR3 DNA
TRBD1	.	TRBJ2-5	TRBV6-1	CASSHGTAEFYQETQYF	TGTGCCAGCAGCCACGGGACAGCCGAATTTTACCAAGAGACCCAGTACTTC
.	.	TRBJ2-7	TRBV2	CASSTGVDEQYF	TGTGCCAGCAGTACCGGTGTCGACGAGCAGTACTTC
.	.	TRBJ2-7	TRBV27	CASSLQGRKYEQYF	TGTGCCAGCAGTTTGCAGGGTAGGAAATACGAGCAGTACTTC
.	.	TRBJ2-7	TRBV27	CASSLEQDSYEQYF	TGTGCCAGCAGTTTGGAGCAGGACTCCTACGAGCAGTACTTC
TRBD1	many	TRBJ1-2	TRBV18	CASSPDRGYGYTF	TGTGCCAGCTCACCGGACAGGGGTTATGGCTACACCTTC
.	.	TRBJ2-1	TRBV6-6	CASRPGHPTPNEQFF	TGTGCCAGCAGACCGGGACATCCTACGCCCAATGAGCAGTTCTTC
TRBD2	few	TRBJ2-1	TRBV20-1	CSAPGGPSSYNEQFF	TGCAGTGCCCCGGGGGGTCCTAGCTCCTACAATGAGCAGTTCTTC
TRBD1	few	TRBJ1-1	TRBV11-2	CASSARGTENTEAFF	TGTGCCAGCAGCGCCCGGGGGACAGAGAACACTGAAGCTTTCTTT
.	.	TRBJ2-5	TRBV28	CATLTRSGGIQQETQYF	TGTGCCACCCTTACCCGATCAGGGGGGATACAACAAGAGACCCAGTACTTC
.	few	TRBJ2-5	TRBV27	CASRLLGLEETQYF	TGTGCCAGCAGATTGCTAGGGCTGGAAGAGACCCAGTACTTC
TRBD2	.	TRBJ2-1	TRBV9	CASSVALSSGDNEQFF	TGTGCCAGCAGCGTAGCTCTATCTAGCGGGGACAATGAGCAGTTCTTC
TRBD1	few	TRBJ1-4	TRBV20-1	CSAGTGTGREKLFF	TGCAGTGCTGGGACCGGGACAGGGCGCGAAAAACTGTTTTTT
TRBD1	.	TRBJ2-3	TRBV5-1	CASSLGQGFIDTQYF	TGCGCCAGCAGCTTAGGACAGGGCTTCATAGATACGCAGTATTTT
.	.	TRBJ2-7	TRBV25-1	CASSGGPASYEQYF	TGTGCCAGCAGTGGGGGACCAGCGAGTTACGAGCAGTACTTC
.	once	TRBJ2-6	TRBV10-2	CTSNRGGFSGANVLTF	TGCACCAGCAACCGGGGAGGCTTCTCTGGGGCCAACGTCCTGACTTTC
.	.	TRBJ2-7	TRBV28	CASRLGGGTPIYEQYF	TGTGCCAGCAGACTAGGAGGCGGGACACCGATCTACGAGCAGTACTTC
.	few	TRBJ1-2	TRBV6-6	CASSSGGYRSGYTF	TGTGCCAGCAGTTCCGGGGGGTACAGGAGTGGCTACACCTTC
.	.	TRBJ2-3	TRBV7-9	CASSEWDTDTQYF	TGTGCCAGCAGCGAATGGGACACAGATACGCAGTATTTT
.	few	TRBJ1-1	TRBV7-9	CASSRRGGSNTEAFF	TGTGCCAGCAGCCGACGGGGAGGGAGCAACACTGAAGCTTTCTTT
.	.	TRBJ2-1	TRBV6-2/TRBV6-3	CASKDPPAYEQFF	TGTGCCAGCAAAGACCCTCCTGCCTATGAGCAGTTCTTC
TRBD2	.	TRBJ2-7	TRBV5-1	CASSLGGSGRGSGYNEQYF	TGCGCCAGCAGCTTGGGTGGTAGCGGGAGAGGTTCGGGCTACAATGAGCAGTACTTC
TRBD1	.	TRBJ2-7	TRBV15	CATSRERTGYYEQYF	TGTGCCACCAGCAGAGAAAGGACAGGGTACTACGAGCAGTACTTC
.	many	TRBJ2-7	TRBV28	CASSFQPTGWGSYEQYF	TGTGCCAGCAGTTTCCAACCTACAGGGTGGGGAAGCTACGAGCAGTACTTC
.	once	TRBJ2-2	TRBV29-1	CSVGSMGAGELFF	TGCAGCGTTGGGAGCATGGGCGCCGGGGAGCTGTTTTTT
.	.	TRBJ2-1	TRBV7-9	CASRQPPGTTGYNEQFF	TGTGCCAGCAGGCAACCCCCAGGGACGACCGGGTACAATGAGCAGTTCTTC
TRBD2	.	TRBJ2-1	TRBV7-2	CASSPGGSGWNEQFF	TGTGCCAGCAGCCCTGGTGGTAGCGGGTGGAATGAGCAGTTCTTC
.	few	TRBJ2-5	TRBV7-3	CASSSSPQETQYF	TGTGCCAGCAGCTCAAGCCCCCAAGAGACCCAGTACTTC
.	few	TRBJ2-6	TRBV11-2	CASSLVGRTTGANVLTF	TGTGCCAGCAGCTTAGTGGGACGGACCACTGGGGCCAACGTCCTGACTTTC
TRBD2	.	TRBJ2-1	TRBV6-2/TRBV6-3	CASSYPLAGDYNEQFF	TGTGCCAGCAGTTACCCACTAGCGGGAGACTACAATGAGCAGTTCTTC
TRBD2	.	TRBJ2-3	TRBV7-9	CASSLAGPQRGSDTQYF	TGTGCCAGCAGCTTAGCGGGACCCCAGCGGGGTTCAGATACGCAGTATTTT
.	.	TRBJ1-5	TRBV21-1	CASIQGDRESNQPQHF	TGTGCCAGCATCCAGGGGGACAGGGAGAGCAATCAGCCCCAGCATTTT
TRBD1	.	TRBJ2-6	TRBV9	CASAGRTGVFSGANVLTF	TGTGCCAGCGCCGGGAGGACAGGGGTTTTCTCTGGGGCCAACGTCCTGACTTTC
TRBD1	.	TRBJ1-2	TRBV27	CASSLGQVPTSRGYTF	TGTGCCAGCAGCCTCGGACAGGTCCCCACCTCGAGGGGCTACACCTTC
TRBD2	.	TRBJ2-2	TRBV25-1	CASGRTLAGGPGTGELFF	TGTGCCAGCGGTCGAACACTAGCGGGAGGTCCGGGCACCGGGGAGCTGTTTTTT
TRBD1	.	TRBJ2-7	TRBV20-1	CSASRDREPYEQYF	TGCAGTGCTAGCCGGGACAGGGAGCCCTACGAGCAGTACTTC
.	few	TRBJ2-3	TRBV12-3/TRBV12-4	CASRPELDTQYF	TGTGCCAGCAGACCCGAACTAGATACGCAGTATTTT
.	.	TRBJ2-7	TRBV7-2	CASSLTRQAYEQYF	TGTGCCAGCAGCTTAACCCGACAGGCCTACGAGCAGTACTTC
TRBD2	.	TRBJ2-3	TRBV28	CASSSVAGGLGDTQYF	TGTGCCAGCAGTTCCGTAGCGGGAGGGCTAGGAGATACGCAGTATTTT
.	few	TRBJ2-2	TRBV7-3	CASSLMGGGANTGELFF	TGTGCCAGCAGCTTAATGGGGGGCGGGGCGAACACCGGGGAGCTGTTTTTT
.	.	TRBJ1-3	TRBV29-1	CSVEEGVTIYF	TGCAGCGTTGAAGAAGGGGTAACCATATATTTT
TRBD2	many	TRBJ2-1	TRBV20-1	CSARDWVAGVHEQFF	TGCAGTGCTAGAGATTGGGTAGCGGGAGTCCATGAGCAGTTCTTC
TRBD1	many	TRBJ1-2	TRBV5-1	CASSLDQGDYYGYTF	TGCGCCAGCAGCTTGGATCAGGGGGATTACTATGGCTACACCTTC
TRBD1	.	TRBJ2-3	TRBV12-3/TRBV12-4	CASSTGTGSADTQYF	TGTGCCAGCAGCACCGGGACAGGGAGCGCAGATACGCAGTATTTT
.	few	TRBJ2-2	TRBV9	CASSVEDRIVTGELFF	TGTGCCAGCAGCGTAGAAGACAGGATAGTTACCGGGGAGCTGTTTTTT
.	.	TRBJ2-5	TRBV20-1	CSAYSPGRGQETQYF	TGCAGTGCTTATAGTCCAGGGAGAGGGCAAGAGACCCAGTACTTC
.	.	TRBJ1-1	TRBV5-1	CASSLAGISQAFF	TGCGCCAGCAGCTTGGCGGGGATCTCCCAAGCTTTCTTT
TRBD2	few	TRBJ2-7	TRBV6-6	CASRLSGTSGDAYEQYF	TGTGCCAGCAGGCTCTCCGGGACTAGCGGTGATGCCTACGAGCAGTACTTC
.	.	TRBJ1-1	TRBV12-3/TRBV12-4	CASSTYNEGEAFF	TGTGCCAGCAGCACCTATAACGAGGGTGAAGCTTTCTTT
.	once	TRBJ2-5	TRBV27	CASSFLSVRYQETQYF	TGTGCCAGCAGTTTCCTCTCTGTCAGATACCAAGAGACCCAGTACTTC
.	few	TRBJ1-2	TRBV5-1	CASSLWTDAYGYTF	TGCGCCAGCAGCTTGTGGACGGATGCGTATGGCTACACCTTC
TRBD2	few	TRBJ2-1	TRBV20-1	CSALSAGDEQFF	TGCAGTGCTCTTTCAGCGGGGGATGAGCAGTTCTTC
TRBD2	.	TRBJ2-7	TRBV4-1	CASSQDLGGRSTYEQYF	TGCGCCAGCAGCCAAGATTTAGGCGGGAGATCAACTTACGAGCAGTACTTC
TRBD2	.	TRBJ2-3	TRBV3-1	CASSQDSGSRYAYF	TGTGCCAGCAGCCAAGATAGCGGGAGCAGATACGCGTATTTT
TRBD2	.	TRBJ2-1	TRBV6-2/TRBV6-3	CASSYPAGGLSYNEQFF	TGTGCCAGCAGTTACCCAGCGGGAGGTCTTTCATATAATGAGCAGTTCTTC
TRBD1	.	TRBJ2-1	TRBV9	CASSPGTVSYNEQFF	TGCGCCAGCAGCCCCGGGACAGTTAGTTACAATGAGCAGTTCTTC
.	.	TRBJ2-5	TRBV29-1	CSVEGEGRGSAGPYLNEQYF	TGCAGCGTTGAAGGTGAGGGCAGGGGATCCGCAGGGCCCTACCTCAATGAGCAGTACTTC
.	few	TRBJ2-7	TRBV11-2	CASSATGGTYEQYF	TGTGCCAGCAGCGCTACGGGCGGAACCTACGAGCAGTACTTC
.	once	TRBJ1-3	TRBV6-1	CASGGQFDSGNTIYF	TGTGCCAGCGGAGGACAGTTTGACTCTGGAAACACCATATATTTT